This T cell receptor (beta chain) is drawn from a study of early T cells in non-severe SARS-CoV-2 infection. Unique molecular identifiers tagged individual cDNA molecules. TCRdb reprocessed the 5' RACE reads with MiXCR, giving one entry per CDR3 protein. The sample contains roughly 40,000 distinct CDR3 sequences, more than 10% of which appear only once. CDR3 length: 18 amino acids. The V gene lost 2 bases and the J gene lost 4 bases, with 18 bases spanning the gap. The germline gives CDR1 MNHEY, CDR2 SVGAGI. The genes are TRBV6-5 and TRBJ2-6; D is possibly TRBD2 (6 bases). This clonotype was sampled from an adult who was a healthcare worker with PCR-confirmed SARS-CoV-2 infection or an uninfected control (not recorded which). The sample was whole blood. In DNA form, the CDR3 reads TGTGCCAGCAGTTACGCGGTGCCAGGCCTAGCGGGGGCCAACGTCCTGACTTTC. As protein: CASSYAVPGLAGANVLTF.